These T cell receptor beta chains were read from a single sample in a study of human T cells and chemical hapten exposure. Via MiXCR, TCRdb re-called the RACE reads, giving one row per CDR3 protein. The sample records about 93,000 distinct CDR3 sequences, about 10% being singletons. The source material was whole blood. These receptors were taken from a female donor in good health. Some clones in this sample may be carry-over from other donors' samples. The CDR3 runs from the conserved cysteine through the conserved F or W. Fields, in order: J gene, V gene, CDR3 protein.

j_call: TRBJ1-6
v_call: TRBV10-2
cdr3_aa: CASSDPGTGTYNSPLHF

j_call: TRBJ2-5
v_call: TRBV7-2
cdr3_aa: CASSLRGLQETQYF

j_call: TRBJ2-3
v_call: TRBV28
cdr3_aa: CASSSRTDTQYF

j_call: TRBJ2-2
v_call: TRBV6-1
cdr3_aa: CASRVPQGYTGELFF

j_call: TRBJ2-3
v_call: TRBV7-6
cdr3_aa: CASSSGITSGRPTDTQYF

j_call: TRBJ2-7
v_call: TRBV20-1
cdr3_aa: CSARDWGGISYEQYF

j_call: TRBJ2-7
v_call: TRBV28
cdr3_aa: CASSPFRGLKSYEQYF

j_call: TRBJ2-7
v_call: TRBV27
cdr3_aa: CASSLSRPNEQYF

j_call: TRBJ1-3
v_call: TRBV14
cdr3_aa: CASSQDLTTTGNTIYF

j_call: TRBJ2-7
v_call: TRBV5-6
cdr3_aa: CASSLGDFFYF

j_call: TRBJ1-1
v_call: TRBV28
cdr3_aa: CASRGGFTEAFF

j_call: TRBJ1-2
v_call: TRBV12-5
cdr3_aa: CASGLVLPGRLNYGYTF

j_call: TRBJ1-1
v_call: TRBV11-2
cdr3_aa: CASSTLVWTEAFF

j_call: TRBJ2-7
v_call: TRBV6-2/TRBV6-3
cdr3_aa: CASSRGREQYF

j_call: TRBJ2-3
v_call: TRBV20-1
cdr3_aa: CSAGTPTGVTDTQYF

j_call: TRBJ2-7
v_call: TRBV4-1
cdr3_aa: CASSQGTSGSSYEQYF

j_call: TRBJ2-1
v_call: TRBV19
cdr3_aa: CASSGRVSYNEQFF

j_call: TRBJ1-1
v_call: TRBV5-5
cdr3_aa: CASSLYPGTEAFF

j_call: TRBJ2-1
v_call: TRBV5-1
cdr3_aa: CASSSGGNEQFF

j_call: TRBJ2-5
v_call: TRBV9
cdr3_aa: CVSSAGGLNVETQYF

j_call: TRBJ2-2
v_call: TRBV24-1
cdr3_aa: CATSDATGFTGELFF

j_call: TRBJ2-7
v_call: TRBV6-5
cdr3_aa: CASSYFGAGSSSYEQYF

j_call: TRBJ2-7
v_call: TRBV9
cdr3_aa: CASSPRDRLSYEQYF

j_call: TRBJ2-6
v_call: TRBV5-1
cdr3_aa: CASSWTGTGANVLTF

j_call: TRBJ1-1
v_call: TRBV29-1
cdr3_aa: CSVEEFILDRRNTEAFF

j_call: TRBJ2-3
v_call: TRBV28
cdr3_aa: CASRHTDTQYF

j_call: TRBJ2-5
v_call: TRBV10-3
cdr3_aa: CATRDFGETQYF

j_call: TRBJ2-7
v_call: TRBV28
cdr3_aa: CASSLSAYEQYF

j_call: TRBJ2-7
v_call: TRBV2
cdr3_aa: CASSETGLAAGLSYF

j_call: TRBJ2-1
v_call: TRBV28
cdr3_aa: CASSNNYNEQFF

j_call: TRBJ2-7
v_call: TRBV12-3/TRBV12-4
cdr3_aa: CASSPRASYEQYF

j_call: TRBJ2-1
v_call: TRBV2
cdr3_aa: CASTRDSSYNEQFF

j_call: TRBJ2-5
v_call: TRBV5-1
cdr3_aa: CASSLIRGGEETQYF

j_call: TRBJ2-1
v_call: TRBV15
cdr3_aa: CATSREGGQGYDEQFF

j_call: TRBJ2-3
v_call: TRBV20-1
cdr3_aa: CSAKSSGTDTQYF

j_call: TRBJ2-7
v_call: TRBV29-1
cdr3_aa: CSVDIGGESYEQYF

j_call: TRBJ2-3
v_call: TRBV7-2
cdr3_aa: CASSPTTDTQYF

j_call: TRBJ2-1
v_call: TRBV20-1
cdr3_aa: CSASRDGGRDEQFF

j_call: TRBJ2-6
v_call: TRBV3-1
cdr3_aa: CASSLWRAGANVLTF

j_call: TRBJ2-1
v_call: TRBV5-4
cdr3_aa: CASSFRPGTSGRPRRQFF

j_call: TRBJ2-1
v_call: TRBV27
cdr3_aa: CASSTWTSGSIYEQFF

j_call: TRBJ2-7
v_call: TRBV20-1
cdr3_aa: CSARGGGSYEQYF

j_call: TRBJ1-1
v_call: TRBV20-1
cdr3_aa: CSARDPDTEAFF

j_call: TRBJ2-1
v_call: TRBV30
cdr3_aa: CAFRTSGARGYEQFF

j_call: TRBJ2-5
v_call: TRBV2
cdr3_aa: CASSIQQGHGGETQYF

j_call: TRBJ2-3
v_call: TRBV2
cdr3_aa: CASSDLGTDTQYF

j_call: TRBJ2-1
v_call: TRBV20-1
cdr3_aa: CSARDLGGAYNEQFF

j_call: TRBJ2-7
v_call: TRBV29-1
cdr3_aa: CSVEDPRGSYEQYF